This T cell receptor beta chain was captured by sequencing in a study of blood T cell repertoires in COVID-19. Looking at the study overall: Material from acute and convalescent COVID-19 was sourced from the United States, Italy and Spain. T cells, B-cell-depleted T cells, or PBMCs provided the cDNA or gDNA that served as material.

Trimming removed 4 bases from V and 5 bases from J; junction bases left unmatched: 7. CDR3 length: 15 amino acids. CDR1 MGHRA and CDR2 YSYEKL come from the germline V gene. Authors' methods: For nucleated cells, counts were estimated from reference gene primer amplification. Profiling relied on immunoSEQ multiplex PCR, and the TCRdb table lists in-frame clones only, not all of them. The V and J calls and clone size come from that table; D and trimming were worked out from the DNA. The table has over 25,000 clones, 80% to 95% seen once. This sequence was found in a man aged 55-75 years with acute or convalescent COVID-19. The genes are TRBV4-1 and TRBJ1-5; 8 nucleotides line up with TRBD1. What was sequenced was peripheral blood. The DNA of the CDR3 is TGCGCCAGCAGCCTCGACAGGGGAGGTTATCAGCCCCAGCATTTT. Protein: CASSLDRGGYQPQHF.